This is a list of T cell receptor beta chains from one sample in a study of blood T cell repertoires in COVID-19. Sequencing used immunoSEQ multiplex PCR; TCRdb keeps in-frame clones, though not all of them. The sample lists fewer than 300,000 clones, roughly nine tenths occurring once. Sequencing was performed on peripheral blood. These receptors were collected from a woman aged 25-40 years with COVID-19, enrolled during active disease. Both conserved end residues are part of each CDR3. D genes are given only for firm matches. Size values are once, few and many counts, or a class for expanded clones, and some rows have none.

j_gene: TRBJ1-5
len: 10
d_gene: -
v_gene: TRBV6-4
abundance: -
CDR3nt: TGTGCCAGCGCGGATTGGCCCCAGCATTTT
CDR3aa: CASADWPQHF

j_gene: TRBJ2-1
len: 17
d_gene: TRBD1
v_gene: TRBV5-1
abundance: -
CDR3nt: TGCGCCAGCAGCTTATTGCTGACAGGGATGTTTTCCAATGAGCAGTTCTTC
CDR3aa: CASSLLLTGMFSNEQFF

j_gene: TRBJ2-2
len: 13
d_gene: -
v_gene: TRBV2
abundance: few
CDR3nt: TGTGCCAGCAGTGAGCAAAGCTACGGGGAGCTGTTTTTT
CDR3aa: CASSEQSYGELFF

j_gene: TRBJ1-1
len: 14
d_gene: -
v_gene: TRBV28
abundance: -
CDR3nt: TGTGCCAGCAGTCGGGGACTCTGGACCACTGAAGCTTTCTTT
CDR3aa: CASSRGLWTTEAFF

j_gene: TRBJ2-1
len: 16
d_gene: -
v_gene: TRBV15
abundance: -
CDR3nt: TGTGCCACCAGCAGAGGGGTGATACAGGGAAATAGTGAGCAGTTCTTC
CDR3aa: CATSRGVIQGNSEQFF

j_gene: TRBJ1-2
len: 14
d_gene: -
v_gene: TRBV18
abundance: -
CDR3nt: TGTGCCAGCTCATCGAAGGACAGACCCTATGGCTACACCTTC
CDR3aa: CASSSKDRPYGYTF

j_gene: TRBJ1-6
len: 12
d_gene: -
v_gene: TRBV15
abundance: -
CDR3nt: TGTGCCACCGCGAGTAGAAATTCACCCCTCCACTTT
CDR3aa: CATASRNSPLHF

j_gene: TRBJ2-1
len: 19
d_gene: TRBD2
v_gene: TRBV7-9
abundance: -
CDR3nt: TGTGCCAGCAGCCTCCTCTGGGGGGGTACCGGGAACATACACAATGAGCAGTTCTTC
CDR3aa: CASSLLWGGTGNIHNEQFF

j_gene: TRBJ2-2
len: 14
d_gene: -
v_gene: TRBV30
abundance: -
CDR3nt: TGTGCCTGGAGTGTAGCCCCGAACACCGGGGAGCTGTTTTTT
CDR3aa: CAWSVAPNTGELFF

j_gene: TRBJ2-1
len: 13
d_gene: -
v_gene: TRBV10-1
abundance: -
CDR3nt: TGCGCCAGCAGTGATACCGGCTACAATGAGCAGTTCTTC
CDR3aa: CASSDTGYNEQFF

j_gene: TRBJ1-5
len: 13
d_gene: -
v_gene: TRBV2
abundance: -
CDR3nt: TGTGCCAGCAGTGCGGACTTATATCAGCCCCAGCATTTT
CDR3aa: CASSADLYQPQHF

j_gene: TRBJ2-7
len: 13
d_gene: TRBD2
v_gene: TRBV19
abundance: -
CDR3nt: TGTGCCAGTAGCACTCTTAGCGGGTACGAGCAGTACTTC
CDR3aa: CASSTLSGYEQYF

j_gene: TRBJ2-5
len: 17
d_gene: -
v_gene: TRBV4-1
abundance: -
CDR3nt: TGCGCCAGCAGCCGCCAGGGGACGGGAACTAGTTTTGAGACCCAGTACTTC
CDR3aa: CASSRQGTGTSFETQYF

j_gene: TRBJ2-1
len: 17
d_gene: TRBD2
v_gene: TRBV11-2
abundance: -
CDR3nt: TGTGCCAGCAGCTCCAGAGGGGGACTAGCGGGTTACAATGAGCAGTTCTTC
CDR3aa: CASSSRGGLAGYNEQFF

j_gene: TRBJ1-4
len: 17
d_gene: -
v_gene: TRBV7-9
abundance: -
CDR3nt: TGTGCCAGCAGCTTTAGAGAAGGACAGACCCTTAATGAAAAACTGTTTTTT
CDR3aa: CASSFREGQTLNEKLFF

j_gene: TRBJ1-5
len: 15
d_gene: -
v_gene: TRBV24-1
abundance: -
CDR3nt: TGTGCCACCAGTGATTTACCCAGGGGCGGGCAGCCCCAGCATTTT
CDR3aa: CATSDLPRGGQPQHF

j_gene: TRBJ2-5
len: 14
d_gene: -
v_gene: TRBV29-1
abundance: -
CDR3nt: TGCAGCGTTGAAGTTCCTCAGGGGTCGGAGACCCAGTACTTC
CDR3aa: CSVEVPQGSETQYF

j_gene: TRBJ2-3
len: 16
d_gene: TRBD2
v_gene: TRBV29-1
abundance: -
CDR3nt: TGCAGCGTTGAGGTAGGGCTAGCGGGAGTGACAGATACGCAGTATTTT
CDR3aa: CSVEVGLAGVTDTQYF

j_gene: TRBJ2-3
len: 14
d_gene: -
v_gene: TRBV6-5
abundance: -
CDR3nt: TGTGCCAGCAAAAGGGGCACAAGCACAGATACGCAGTATTTT
CDR3aa: CASKRGTSTDTQYF

j_gene: TRBJ1-6
len: 15
d_gene: TRBD1
v_gene: TRBV5-1
abundance: -
CDR3nt: TGCGCCAGCAGCTTACGGGGACAGGTTAATTCACCCCTCCACTTT
CDR3aa: CASSLRGQVNSPLHF

j_gene: TRBJ1-3
len: 16
d_gene: TRBD1
v_gene: TRBV10-3
abundance: few
CDR3nt: TGTGCCATCAGTAGGACAGGGACCCTCTCTGGAAACACCATATATTTT
CDR3aa: CAISRTGTLSGNTIYF

j_gene: TRBJ2-7
len: 15
d_gene: -
v_gene: TRBV2
abundance: -
CDR3nt: TGTGCCAGCAGGGAAGGTCCTAGCCGAGCCTACGAGCAGTACTTC
CDR3aa: CASREGPSRAYEQYF

j_gene: TRBJ1-2
len: 13
d_gene: TRBD1
v_gene: TRBV11-2
abundance: -
CDR3nt: TGTGCCAGCAGCTTTCAGGGGGCCTGGGGCTACACCTTC
CDR3aa: CASSFQGAWGYTF

j_gene: TRBJ2-5
len: 15
d_gene: -
v_gene: TRBV19
abundance: -
CDR3nt: TGTGCCAGTAGTATAATGGTGGGGCAGAAAGAGACCCAGTACTTC
CDR3aa: CASSIMVGQKETQYF

j_gene: TRBJ1-6
len: 15
d_gene: TRBD1
v_gene: TRBV3-1/TRBV3-2
abundance: few
CDR3nt: TGTGCCAGCAGCCAAAGGACAGGGGTGAATTCACCCCTCCACTTT
CDR3aa: CASSQRTGVNSPLHF

j_gene: TRBJ1-3
len: 14
d_gene: -
v_gene: TRBV6-6
abundance: -
CDR3nt: TGTGCCAGCAGTTACGCAGGCGAAGGAAACACCATATATTTT
CDR3aa: CASSYAGEGNTIYF

j_gene: TRBJ2-7
len: 14
d_gene: -
v_gene: TRBV5-5
abundance: once
CDR3nt: TGTGCCAGCAGCTTGGATCCTTTCTCCTACGAGCAGTACTTC
CDR3aa: CASSLDPFSYEQYF

j_gene: TRBJ1-1
len: 14
d_gene: -
v_gene: TRBV15
abundance: -
CDR3nt: TGTGCCACCAGCAGAGATCAGGGTTTCACTGAAGCTTTCTTT
CDR3aa: CATSRDQGFTEAFF

j_gene: TRBJ2-1
len: 16
d_gene: TRBD2
v_gene: TRBV18
abundance: -
CDR3nt: TGTGCCAGCTCACCACGGGTCCTAGCGGGAGACAATGAGCAGTTCTTC
CDR3aa: CASSPRVLAGDNEQFF

j_gene: TRBJ2-2
len: 16
d_gene: -
v_gene: TRBV27
abundance: -
CDR3nt: TGTGCCAGCAGTTTATCGGGTGGGGACTACACCGGGGAGCTGTTTTTT
CDR3aa: CASSLSGGDYTGELFF

j_gene: TRBJ2-5
len: 14
d_gene: -
v_gene: TRBV10-3
abundance: once
CDR3nt: TGTGCCATCAGTGACGGCGGGAACCAAGAGACCCAGTACTTC
CDR3aa: CAISDGGNQETQYF

j_gene: TRBJ1-1
len: 17
d_gene: -
v_gene: TRBV30
abundance: once
CDR3nt: TGTGCCTGGAGTGTGGGGGGACGGTCCAGCAGGATGGGTGAAGCTTTCTTT
CDR3aa: CAWSVGGRSSRMGEAFF

j_gene: TRBJ2-1
len: 14
d_gene: TRBD2
v_gene: TRBV19
abundance: -
CDR3nt: TGTGCCAGTAGTCCCCAGCGGGAGGAAAATGAGCAGTTCTTC
CDR3aa: CASSPQREENEQFF

j_gene: TRBJ2-1
len: 14
d_gene: TRBD2
v_gene: TRBV10-3
abundance: -
CDR3nt: TGTGCCATCAGTGAGAGCGGGGATCGCGGTGAGCAGTTCTTC
CDR3aa: CAISESGDRGEQFF

j_gene: TRBJ2-3
len: 15
d_gene: TRBD2
v_gene: TRBV29-1
abundance: -
CDR3nt: TGCAGCGTTGAAGACAAAGCGGGAGGGCTAAATACGCAGTATTTT
CDR3aa: CSVEDKAGGLNTQYF

j_gene: TRBJ2-7
len: 13
d_gene: -
v_gene: TRBV11-3
abundance: -
CDR3nt: TGTGCCAGCAGCCCAAGCAGGGGCGACGAGCAGTACTTC
CDR3aa: CASSPSRGDEQYF

j_gene: TRBJ1-1
len: 13
d_gene: -
v_gene: TRBV13
abundance: once
CDR3nt: TGTGCCAGCAGCTTAGGCAGGGTCACTGAAGCTTTCTTT
CDR3aa: CASSLGRVTEAFF

j_gene: TRBJ2-3
len: 18
d_gene: -
v_gene: TRBV14
abundance: -
CDR3nt: TGTGCCAGCAGCCAAGAAGTCTCCAGGGTGGTGGGGACAGATACGCAGTATTTT
CDR3aa: CASSQEVSRVVGTDTQYF

j_gene: TRBJ2-7
len: 16
d_gene: TRBD1
v_gene: TRBV13
abundance: -
CDR3nt: TGTGCCAGCAGCTTAGGCCTCACAGGGGGCTTGGGGGAGCAGTACTTC
CDR3aa: CASSLGLTGGLGEQYF

j_gene: TRBJ2-1
len: 16
d_gene: TRBD2
v_gene: TRBV6-1
abundance: -
CDR3nt: TGTGCCAGCAGTGTCGGGGGGGCCCATGGATGGTCTGAGCAGTTCTTC
CDR3aa: CASSVGGAHGWSEQFF